This T cell receptor (beta chain) stems from a study of blood T cell repertoires in COVID-19 (TCRdb year 2020). Regarding the study in general: Collaborator samples came from the United States, Italy and Spain and covered acute and convalescent phases of COVID-19. The prospective study material was composed of cDNA or gDNA derived from T cells, B-cell-depleted T cells, or PBMCs. The dataset comprised deeply sampled blood TCRbeta repertoires from subjects exposed to, actively infected with, or recovered from COVID-19. The repertoires were released in a freely available public database intended as a resource for research on the immune response to SARS-CoV-2. Samples were obtained from the ongoing ImmuneRACE study (first 160 participants) and from 1,254 subjects provided by 6 global collaborators. Sample metadata almost always included a de-identified subject ID, COVID-19 status, age in years and sex. HLA class I and class II types, where available, came from metadata supplied by the sample provider rather than from assay-based typing. General study outcomes and caveats: Clinical and demographic metadata were provided uncurated, with the amount varying by source and participant.

In Seattle, one collaborating source enrolled patients while the infection was active and tracked those patients longitudinally over the course of disease. The collaborating institutions used their own protocols to collect whole blood in K2EDTA tubes. For TCRbeta analysis, collaborator samples were shipped as frozen whole blood, as isolated PBMCs, or as DNA extracted from either sample type. TCRbeta CDR3 regions were amplified from genomic DNA using the immunoSEQ Assay, a bias-controlled multiplex PCR. The study's own analysis went as follows. Within the assay, amplification of reference gene primers was used to estimate how many nucleated cells each sample contained. To quantify the absolute abundance of each unique TCRbeta CDR3 rearrangement, sequence reads were collapsed and filtered. For each sample, productive Simpson clonality was calculated as the square root of Simpson's diversity index across productive rearrangements. What TCRdb holds here is the immuneACCESS table cut down to in-frame rearrangements. Part of the clones is not present; checked against another copy, under half of the missing clones reflect an unresolved V gene, and the others are unexplained. V, J and clone size were drawn from that table, and D and trimming were deduced from the DNA. This sample holds under 450,000 clones; about 91% were observed only once. Roughly 13% of the sample comes from the top ten.

The CDR3 runs 15 residues from the cysteine to the phenylalanine. Only the CDR3 region is kept as DNA, spanning 45 bases read in frame from base 1. Trimmed from V: 5 bases; trimmed from J: 10 bases; junction bases lacking a gene match: 11. Based on the germline V gene (reference sequence), the CDR1 and CDR2 sequences are LNHDA and SQIVND. As concerns this clone: Its antigen is still unknown. Within one base of it there is no much larger clone, and no base qualities were kept.

The receptor was derived from a woman in her forties or fifties with COVID-19, enrolled during active disease. The chain is assembled from TRBV19 and TRBJ1-6; 7 junctional bases match TRBD1. Sequencing input: peripheral blood. In nucleotides, the sequence is TGTGCCAGTAGTTCACAGACAGGGAGTGACTCACCCCTCCACTTT. This yields the protein CASSSQTGSDSPLHF.